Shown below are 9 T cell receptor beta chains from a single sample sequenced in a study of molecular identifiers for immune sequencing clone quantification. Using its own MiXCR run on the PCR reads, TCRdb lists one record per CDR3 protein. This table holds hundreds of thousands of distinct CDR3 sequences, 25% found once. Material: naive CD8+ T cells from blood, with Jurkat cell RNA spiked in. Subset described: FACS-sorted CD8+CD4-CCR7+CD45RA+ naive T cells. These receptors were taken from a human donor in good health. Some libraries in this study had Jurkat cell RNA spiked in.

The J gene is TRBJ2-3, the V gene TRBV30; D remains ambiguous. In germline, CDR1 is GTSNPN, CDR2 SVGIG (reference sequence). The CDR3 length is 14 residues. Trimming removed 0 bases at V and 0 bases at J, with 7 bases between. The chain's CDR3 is CAWSVLGSTDTQYF. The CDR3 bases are TGTGCCTGGAGTGTATTAGGAAGCACAGATACGCAGTATTTT.

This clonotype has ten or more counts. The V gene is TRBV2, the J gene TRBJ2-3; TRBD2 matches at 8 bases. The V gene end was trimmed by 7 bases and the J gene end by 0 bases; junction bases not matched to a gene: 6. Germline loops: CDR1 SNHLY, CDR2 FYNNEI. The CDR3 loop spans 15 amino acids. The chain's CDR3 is CASNPGGGSTDTQYF. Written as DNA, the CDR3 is TGTGCCAGCAATCCGGGCGGGGGGAGCACAGATACGCAGTATTTT.

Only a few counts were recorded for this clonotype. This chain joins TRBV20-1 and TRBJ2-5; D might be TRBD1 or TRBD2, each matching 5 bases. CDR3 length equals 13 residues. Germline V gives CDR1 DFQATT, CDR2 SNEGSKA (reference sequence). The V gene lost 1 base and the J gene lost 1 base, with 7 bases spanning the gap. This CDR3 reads CSARGGFQETQYF. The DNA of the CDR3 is TGCAGTGCTAGAGGGGGGTTCCAAGAGACCCAGTACTTC.

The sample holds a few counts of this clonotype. As DNA, the CDR3 is TGTGCCACCAGTAGTTTAGCGAGCTACGAGCAGTACTTC. Translated, it gives CATSSLASYEQYF. The chain is built from TRBV24-1 and TRBJ2-7, with a tentative D call TRBD2 (5 bases). The germline V gene has CDR1 KGHDR and CDR2 SFDVKD. Trimming took off 6 bases at V and 3 bases at J, with 11 bases between the two ends. The CDR3 runs to 13 residues.

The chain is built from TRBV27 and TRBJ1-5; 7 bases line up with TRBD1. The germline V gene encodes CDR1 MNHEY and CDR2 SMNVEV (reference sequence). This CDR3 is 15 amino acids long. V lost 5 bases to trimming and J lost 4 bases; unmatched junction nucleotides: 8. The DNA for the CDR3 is TGTGCCAGCAGTCCCTCGACAGGGCTTAATCAGCCCCAGCATTTT. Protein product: CASSPSTGLNQPQHF.

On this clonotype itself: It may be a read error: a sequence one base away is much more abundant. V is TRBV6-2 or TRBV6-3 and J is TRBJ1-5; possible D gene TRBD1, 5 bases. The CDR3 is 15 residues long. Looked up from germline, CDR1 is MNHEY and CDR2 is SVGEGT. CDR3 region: CAGRTTEYSNQPQHF. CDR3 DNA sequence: TGTGCCGGCAGGACGACAGAATATAGCAATCAGCCCCAGCATTTT.

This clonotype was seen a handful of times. The CDR3 loop reads CASSLGLGLHTEAFF. The CDR3 nucleotides read TGTGCCAGCAGCTTAGGGCTGGGATTGCACACTGAAGCTTTCTTT. The V call is TRBV7-9, the J call TRBJ1-1; D unclear. The ends were cut back, 1 base at V and 3 bases at J, with 12 bases in the middle. Per the germline V gene, CDR1 is SEHNR and CDR2 is FQNEAQ (reference sequence). This CDR3 is 15 amino acids long.

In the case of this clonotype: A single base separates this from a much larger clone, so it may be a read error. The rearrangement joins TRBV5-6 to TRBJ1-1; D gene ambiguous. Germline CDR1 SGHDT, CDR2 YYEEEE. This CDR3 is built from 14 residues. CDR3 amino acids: CASSLILLNTGAFF. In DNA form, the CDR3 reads TGTGCCAGCAGCTTGATCCTGTTGAACACTGGAGCTTTCTTT. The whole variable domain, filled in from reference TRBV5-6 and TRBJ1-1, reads DAGVTQSPTHLIKTRGQQVTLRCSPKSGHDTVSWYQQALGQGPQFIFQYYEEEERQRGNFPDRFSGHQFPNYSSELNVNALLLGDSALYLCASSLILLNTGAFFGQGTRLTVV.

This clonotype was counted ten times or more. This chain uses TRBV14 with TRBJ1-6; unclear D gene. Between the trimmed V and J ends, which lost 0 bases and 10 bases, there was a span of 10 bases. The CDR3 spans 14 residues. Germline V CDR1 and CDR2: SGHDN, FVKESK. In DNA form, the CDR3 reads TGTGCCAGCAGCCAAGATCATGAGTGGTCACCCCTCCACTTT. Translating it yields CASSQDHEWSPLHF. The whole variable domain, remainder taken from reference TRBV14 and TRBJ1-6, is EAGVTQFPSHSVIEKGQTVTLRCDPISGHDNLYWYRRVMGKEIKFLLHFVKESKQDESGMPNNRFLAERTGGTYSTLKVQPAELEDSGVYFCASSQDHEWSPLHFGNGTRLTVT.